Listed below are T cell receptor beta chains from one sample, sequenced in a study of CD8 T cells in ankylosing spondylitis. TCRdb re-analysed the 5' RACE reads in MiXCR, keeping a single row per CDR3 protein. This table has under 300,000 distinct CDR3 sequences, around a tenth appearing once. The material sequenced was blood, either unsorted or a sorted T cell fraction (not recorded which). The receptors stem from a male donor with ankylosing spondylitis or in good health (not recorded which). The CDR3 runs from the conserved cysteine through the conserved F or W. The D gene is left open where the match is weak. Rows may omit the clone size; those that give it use once, few, many or a size class.

j_gene	v_gene	d_gene	abundance	CDR3aa	CDR3nt
TRBJ2-7	TRBV27	.	many	CASSSRDQGPSEQYF	TGTGCCAGCAGTTCCCGGGACCAGGGGCCCAGCGAGCAGTACTTC
TRBJ2-4	TRBV2	.	few	CASSERWIAKNIQYF	TGTGCCAGCAGTGAAAGGTGGATAGCCAAAAACATTCAGTACTTC
TRBJ1-5	TRBV12-3/TRBV12-4	.	many	CASSFGPDQPQHF	TGTGCCAGCAGTTTCGGGCCAGATCAGCCCCAGCATTTT
TRBJ2-2	TRBV12-3/TRBV12-4	TRBD1	.	CASSPRTGPNTGELFF	TGTGCCAGCAGCCCGCGGACAGGACCCAACACCGGGGAGCTGTTTTTT
TRBJ2-1	TRBV7-6	TRBD2	.	CASSLTGGPGNEQFF	TGTGCCAGCAGCTTAACGGGGGGTCCAGGCAATGAGCAGTTCTTC
TRBJ2-3	TRBV10-1	.	.	CASSPQGRDTQYF	TGCGCCAGCAGTCCGCAGGGGAGGGATACGCAGTATTTT
TRBJ2-1	TRBV27	TRBD2	few	CASGLGTYNEQFF	TGTGCCAGCGGACTAGGAACCTACAATGAGCAGTTCTTC
TRBJ2-7	TRBV15	TRBD2	many	CATSRSRGAGGSSSYEQYF	TGTGCCACCAGCAGATCCCGAGGGGCGGGAGGCAGCTCCTCCTACGAGCAGTACTTC
TRBJ2-7	TRBV11-2	.	few	CASSLFGIRVGKPYEQYF	TGTGCCAGCAGCTTATTCGGGATCAGGGTTGGGAAGCCCTACGAGCAGTACTTC
TRBJ2-5	TRBV10-3	.	many	CAISESPPEYQETQYF	TGTGCCATCAGTGAGTCCCCTCCGGAGTACCAAGAGACCCAGTACTTC
TRBJ2-5	TRBV11-2	TRBD2	many	CASSLDHGRGPQETQYF	TGTGCCAGCAGCTTAGATCACGGGAGGGGACCCCAAGAGACCCAGTACTTC
TRBJ2-3	TRBV28	.	few	CASSGLTSTDTQYF	TGTGCCAGCAGTGGACTCACCTCCACAGATACGCAGTATTTT
TRBJ1-5	TRBV6-1	.	many	CASRGGGNQPQHF	TGTGCCAGCCGGGGTGGCGGCAATCAGCCCCAGCATTTT
TRBJ1-4	TRBV7-8	.	many	CASSPLGPDGKLFF	TGTGCCAGCAGCCCGTTAGGTCCCGACGGAAAACTGTTTTTT
TRBJ2-2	TRBV3-1	.	many	CASSPRTATGELFF	TGTGCCAGCAGCCCCCGTACGGCCACCGGGGAGCTGTTTTTT
TRBJ2-7	TRBV6-1	.	many	CASSDLGYEQYF	TGTGCCAGCAGTGACTTAGGCTACGAGCAGTACTTC
TRBJ2-3	TRBV5-1	.	many	CASSEQDTSTDTQYF	TGCGCCAGCAGCGAACAGGACACTAGCACAGATACGCAGTATTTT
TRBJ2-5	TRBV9	.	many	CASATGQETQYF	TGTGCCAGTGCGACAGGTCAAGAGACCCAGTACTTC
TRBJ2-7	TRBV7-2	TRBD2	.	CASSLSGTSGGAPYEQYF	TGTGCCAGCAGCTTAAGCGGGACTAGCGGGGGGGCCCCCTACGAGCAGTACTTC
TRBJ2-7	TRBV6-2/TRBV6-3	.	many	CASSYSDDRPYEQYF	TGTGCCAGCAGTTACTCGGATGACAGGCCCTACGAGCAGTACTTC
TRBJ2-5	TRBV21-1	.	many	CAREYRDREYQETQYF	TGTGCCAGGGAATACCGGGACAGAGAGTACCAAGAGACCCAGTACTTC
TRBJ1-6	TRBV6-5	.	.	CASSYQGLSPLHF	TGTGCCAGCAGTTACCAGGGTTTGTCACCCCTCCACTTT
TRBJ1-4	TRBV24-1	.	many	CATPPTGTANEKLFF	TGTGCCACCCCACCAACGGGCACCGCTAATGAAAAACTGTTTTTT
TRBJ2-6	TRBV20-1	.	.	CSARGTSGANVLTF	TGCAGTGCTAGGGGGACCTCTGGGGCCAACGTCCTGACTTTC
TRBJ2-3	TRBV3-1	.	few	CASSPSFRAQYF	TGTGCCAGCAGCCCCTCCTTCAGAGCGCAGTATTTT
TRBJ1-1	TRBV30	.	.	CAWSDERNTEAFF	TGTGCCTGGAGTGACGAGAGGAACACTGAAGCTTTCTTT
TRBJ2-2	TRBV7-9	.	.	CASSFRRVGRDTGELFF	TGTGCCAGCAGCTTCCGGAGGGTCGGGCGCGACACCGGGGAGCTGTTTTTT
TRBJ2-1	TRBV20-1	TRBD2	.	CSANPTSGGFLEYEQFF	TGCAGTGCCAACCCGACTAGCGGGGGGTTCCTTGAGTATGAGCAGTTCTTC
TRBJ2-7	TRBV7-8	TRBD1	many	CASSLGFQGAYEQYF	TGTGCCAGCAGCTTAGGTTTTCAGGGGGCTTACGAGCAGTACTTC
TRBJ2-1	TRBV5-1	.	few	CASSLWFSYNEQFF	TGCGCCAGCAGCTTATGGTTCTCCTACAATGAGCAGTTCTTC
TRBJ2-7	TRBV29-1	.	.	CSVGPSYEQYF	TGCAGCGTTGGTCCCTCCTACGAGCAGTACTTC
TRBJ1-1	TRBV6-5	.	many	CASSSREPSLNTEAFF	TGTGCCAGCAGTTCTCGGGAGCCCAGCTTGAACACTGAAGCTTTCTTT
TRBJ2-5	TRBV6-5	.	many	CASSSDWKDEETQYF	TGTGCCAGCAGTTCGGACTGGAAAGATGAGGAGACCCAGTACTTC
TRBJ1-5	TRBV15	.	many	CATSRGGSQGYNQPQHF	TGTGCCACCAGCAGAGGGGGAAGTCAGGGCTACAATCAGCCCCAGCATTTT
TRBJ2-1	TRBV9	.	few	CASSARGTSYNEQFF	TGTGCCAGCAGCGCCAGGGGAACCTCCTACAATGAGCAGTTCTTC
TRBJ2-3	TRBV12-5	.	many	CASGLVLRLTGDGTDTQYF	TGTGCTAGTGGTTTGGTCCTCAGGCTGACTGGAGACGGCACAGATACGCAGTATTTT
TRBJ2-7	TRBV20-1	TRBD2	many	CSARIAGYEQYF	TGCAGTGCTAGAATAGCGGGCTACGAGCAGTACTTC
TRBJ2-1	TRBV12-3/TRBV12-4	.	few	CASSFRGSLVHNEQFF	TGTGCCAGCAGTTTTCGAGGGAGTTTAGTACACAATGAGCAGTTCTTC
TRBJ2-2	TRBV7-2	.	.	CASSWGTLYTGELFF	TGTGCCAGCAGCTGGGGGACTCTTTACACCGGGGAGCTGTTTTTT
TRBJ2-1	TRBV25-1	.	many	CASSDLKGRGESSYNEQFF	TGTGCCAGCAGTGATTTAAAGGGAAGGGGGGAAAGCTCCTACAATGAGCAGTTCTTC